A selection of T cell receptor beta chains follows, all from one sample in a study of Tregs in tolerant kidney transplant recipients. Generated by immunoSEQ multiplex PCR, the TCRdb table keeps only in-frame clones and is missing some. The table lists over 50,000 clones, 70% to 90% of them singletons, with around 2.3% in the top ten. Material: Tregs from blood, obtained before the transplant. The source is a human donor who received a combined kidney and bone marrow transplant. Both conserved end residues are part of each CDR3. D genes are given only for firm matches. Part of the rows lack a size; the others show once, few, many or a class for expanded clones.

size	D	V	J	CDR3	DNA
-	TRBD2	TRBV7-2	TRBJ2-7	CASSFPGGYEQYF	TGTGCCAGCAGCTTCCCCGGGGGGTACGAGCAGTACTTC
-	-	TRBV18	TRBJ2-3	CASYRVMAGATDTQYF	TGTGCCAGCTACCGGGTAATGGCGGGCGCCACAGATACGCAGTATTTT
-	-	TRBV27	TRBJ1-1	CASRFSYDTEAFF	TGTGCCAGCCGTTTTTCTTACGACACTGAAGCTTTCTTT
once	-	TRBV5-4	TRBJ1-1	CASRQQMNTEAFF	TGTGCCAGCAGGCAACAGATGAACACTGAAGCTTTCTTT
few	-	TRBV13	TRBJ1-3	CASSLVPGRGNTIYF	TGTGCCAGCAGCTTAGTTCCGGGTCGCGGAAACACCATATATTTT
-	TRBD2	TRBV2	TRBJ2-3	CASSDTSGGYTQYF	TGTGCCAGCAGTGATACTAGCGGGGGTTATACGCAGTATTTT
-	TRBD2	TRBV4-1	TRBJ2-3	CASSATGGSGTDTQYF	TGCGCCAGCAGCGCAACGGGCGGGAGTGGGACAGATACGCAGTATTTT
-	TRBD1	TRBV7-2	TRBJ2-7	CASSFSPDRKSYEQCF	TGTGCCAGCAGCTTCTCCCCGGACAGGAAATCCTACGAGCAGTGCTTC
-	-	TRBV5-4	TRBJ2-3	CASSSQGGDTQYF	TGTGCCAGCAGCTCACAGGGTGGAGATACGCAGTATTTT
-	TRBD1	TRBV5-3	TRBJ1-4	CARSRGQGARTNEKLFF	TGTGCCAGAAGCCGAGGACAGGGGGCGAGGACTAATGAAAAACTGTTTTTT
-	TRBD2	TRBV18	TRBJ2-7	CASSPSSGGPYEQYF	TGTGCCAGCTCACCGAGTAGCGGGGGACCCTACGAGCAGTACTTC
-	-	TRBV27	TRBJ2-6	CASSLGSGANVLTF	TGTGCCAGCAGTTTAGGCTCTGGGGCCAACGTCCTGACTTTC
few	TRBD2	TRBV30	TRBJ2-7	CAWSGISGSYEQYF	TGTGCCTGGAGTGGTATTAGCGGGAGCTACGAGCAGTACTTC
-	TRBD2	TRBV7-9	TRBJ2-2	CASSRSRSSGVSYTGELFF	TGTGCCAGCAGCCGCAGTCGATCTAGCGGGGTATCGTACACCGGGGAGCTGTTTTTT
-	-	TRBV21-1	TRBJ2-1	CASSKSGGGPAGSYNEQFF	TGTGCCAGCAGCAAGTCAGGTGGGGGGCCTGCTGGCTCCTACAATGAGCAGTTCTTC
-	-	TRBV9	TRBJ1-6	CASSSSYNSPLHF	TGTGCCAGCAGCAGCTCCTATAATTCACCCCTCCACTTT
-	-	TRBV6-6	TRBJ1-1	CASSKPHEGTEAFF	TGTGCCAGCAGTAAACCCCACGAAGGGACTGAAGCTTTCTTT
-	-	TRBV6-1	TRBJ1-3	CASSDRRTIYF	TGTGCCAGCAGTGACCGACGCACCATATATTTT
-	-	TRBV23-1	TRBJ2-1	CASVETASSYNEQFF	TGCGCCAGCGTTGAGACAGCGAGCTCCTACAATGAGCAGTTCTTC
-	TRBD1	TRBV6-1	TRBJ1-3	CASRDRAIGNTIYF	TGTGCCAGCAGGGACAGGGCTATTGGAAACACCATATATTTT
-	TRBD1	TRBV6-1	TRBJ1-2	CASSRDRGNYGYTF	TGTGCCAGCAGTAGGGACAGGGGAAACTATGGCTACACCTTC
-	TRBD1	TRBV12-5	TRBJ1-3	CASGLVVGQGVASGNTIYF	TGTGCTAGTGGTTTGGTTGTGGGACAGGGCGTAGCCTCTGGAAACACCATATATTTT
once	TRBD1	TRBV13	TRBJ2-4	CASSGRTGGMSRAKNIQYF	TGTGCCAGCAGCGGAAGGACAGGGGGCATGAGTAGGGCCAAAAACATTCAGTACTTC
-	-	TRBV29-1	TRBJ2-7	CSVADADYEQYF	TGCAGCGTAGCTGATGCGGACTACGAGCAGTACTTC
-	-	TRBV4-1	TRBJ2-7	CASSQGWDDRQYF	TGCGCCAGCAGCCAGGGATGGGACGATCGGCAGTACTTC
few	-	TRBV14	TRBJ1-1	CASRSREKWMNTEAFF	TGTGCCAGCAGGTCCAGGGAAAAATGGATGAACACTGAAGCTTTCTTT
-	TRBD2	TRBV5-1	TRBJ2-7	CASSFLLAGSEQYF	TGCGCCAGCAGCTTTCTTCTAGCGGGAAGCGAGCAGTACTTC
-	-	TRBV19	TRBJ2-5	CASRTGSAEETQYF	TGTGCCAGTAGAACCGGTAGCGCCGAAGAGACCCAGTACTTC
-	TRBD1	TRBV27	TRBJ2-1	CASARQGHNEQFF	TGTGCCAGCGCCAGACAGGGCCACAATGAGCAGTTCTTC
-	-	TRBV7-9	TRBJ2-1	CASSQRQYRNEQFF	TGTGCCAGCAGCCAACGACAGTACCGAAATGAGCAGTTCTTC
once	-	TRBV7-2	TRBJ2-7	CASSWGTDYEQYF	TGTGCCAGCAGCTGGGGGACGGACTACGAGCAGTACTTC
-	TRBD1	TRBV19	TRBJ1-2	CASSVRGTGDGYTF	TGTGCCAGTAGTGTAAGGGGGACAGGGGATGGCTACACCTTC
-	-	TRBV9	TRBJ1-3	CASSVVGALTGNTIYF	TGTGCCAGCAGCGTAGTAGGAGCCCTCACTGGAAACACCATATATTTT
-	-	TRBV14	TRBJ1-2	CASSQGYNYGYTF	TGTGCCAGCAGCCAGGGGTACAACTATGGCTACACCTTC
-	-	TRBV7-9	TRBJ2-5	CASSWIRETQYF	TGTGCCAGCAGCTGGATCCGAGAGACCCAGTACTTC
-	TRBD2	TRBV19	TRBJ2-1	CASSAGTSGFSYNEQFF	TGTGCCAGTAGTGCAGGGACTAGCGGATTCTCCTACAATGAGCAGTTCTTC
-	-	TRBV13	TRBJ1-1	CASSKQAVAEAFF	TGTGCCAGCAGCAAACAGGCGGTCGCTGAAGCTTTCTTT
-	TRBD2	TRBV12-5	TRBJ2-5	CASARTSGGKEQYF	TGTGCTAGTGCTAGGACTAGCGGGGGTAAAGAGCAGTACTTC
-	-	TRBV10-3	TRBJ1-1	CAITGRVDTEAFF	TGTGCCATCACCGGCAGGGTCGACACTGAAGCTTTCTTT
-	TRBD1	TRBV7-9	TRBJ1-5	CASSLGTGVRKSNQPQHF	TGTGCCAGCAGCTTGGGGACAGGGGTTCGTAAAAGCAATCAGCCCCAGCATTTT
-	-	TRBV25-1	TRBJ1-5	CASGQGNQPQHF	TGTGCCAGCGGGCAGGGGAATCAGCCCCAGCATTTT
-	-	TRBV30	TRBJ1-6	CAWSVAVVHSPLHF	TGTGCCTGGAGTGTAGCGGTTGTGCATTCACCCCTCCACTTT
once	-	TRBV21-1	TRBJ2-7	CASLRLAGGYEQYF	TGTGCCAGCCTTCGACTAGCGGGAGGCTACGAGCAGTACTTC
-	TRBD1	TRBV5-1	TRBJ2-7	CASSTQGVKQEQYF	TGCGCCAGCAGCACCCAGGGGGTGAAGCAAGAGCAGTACTTC
-	-	TRBV11-2	TRBJ1-2	CASTRGVYGYTF	TGTGCCAGCACCCGGGGAGTATACGGCTACACCTTC
-	-	TRBV18	TRBJ2-1	CASSPGTFPGEQFF	TGTGCCAGCTCACCCGGGACTTTTCCCGGTGAGCAGTTCTTC
-	-	TRBV7-6	TRBJ1-2	CASSRRPNYGYTF	TGTGCCAGCAGCAGGCGGCCTAACTATGGCTACACCTTC
-	-	TRBV19	TRBJ1-2	CASTFSNYGYTF	TGTGCCAGTACTTTTTCGAACTATGGCTACACCTTC
-	TRBD2	TRBV27	TRBJ2-7	CASTSRGGYEQYF	TGTGCCAGCACTTCCCGCGGGGGCTACGAGCAGTACTTC
-	-	TRBV7-2	TRBJ1-2	CASSPGTLGIGYTF	TGTGCCAGCAGCCCAGGGACACTGGGGATTGGCTACACCTTC
few	TRBD2	TRBV10-2	TRBJ2-1	CASSASGRAAEQFF	TGCGCCAGCAGTGCTAGCGGGAGGGCCGCGGAGCAGTTCTTC